The rows below give T cell receptor beta chains drawn from one sample of a study of T cell responses to AZD1222 COVID-19 vaccine. TCRdb keeps only in-frame clones here, not all; method: immunoSEQ multiplex PCR. There are 75,000 to 95,000 clones in the sample; approximately 88% occur only once, and 8% to 10% lies in the top ten. The sequencing here drew on peripheral blood, taken 28 days after the second dose of the MenACWY control vaccine. The origin of the receptors is an adult who received the MenACWY meningococcal vaccine as a control. Both conserved end residues are part of each CDR3. D genes are given only for firm matches. A clone size is listed for some rows: how often the clone was seen (once, few, many), or a class if it is expanded.

.	TRBV7-9	14	TRBJ2-3	few	CAAGTGSGTDTQYF	TGTGCCGCCGGCACAGGGTCCGGTACAGATACGCAGTATTTT
.	TRBV7-2	15	TRBJ2-3	.	CASSFYGGTTDTQYF	TGTGCCAGCAGCTTTTACGGGGGCACCACAGATACGCAGTATTTT
.	TRBV15	13	TRBJ2-1	few	CATSRVGGNEQFF	TGTGCCACCAGCAGAGTAGGAGGGAATGAGCAGTTCTTC
.	TRBV19	17	TRBJ1-2	.	CASSIDRESGHSRGYTF	TGTGCCAGTAGTATAGATCGGGAATCAGGGCACTCACGCGGCTACACCTTC
.	TRBV6-5	13	TRBJ2-7	.	CASSYSGHYEQYF	TGTGCCAGCAGTTACTCGGGACACTACGAGCAGTACTTC
.	TRBV18	12	TRBJ2-7	once	CASSPRELEQYF	TGTGCCAGCTCACCACGGGAGTTGGAGCAGTACTTC
.	TRBV7-4	10	TRBJ2-7	once	CARRLYEQYF	TGTGCCAGAAGACTCTACGAGCAGTACTTC
.	TRBV6-5	14	TRBJ2-4	.	CASSLGQGGIIQYF	TGTGCCAGCAGCTTAGGGCAGGGGGGAATCATTCAGTACTTC
.	TRBV4-1	17	TRBJ2-2	.	CASSQDTNRAWGGELFF	TGCGCCAGCAGCCAAGATACCAACAGGGCATGGGGCGGGGAGCTGTTTTTT
.	TRBV20-1	10	TRBJ1-1	.	CSAYQNEAFF	TGCAGTGCTTACCAAAATGAAGCTTTCTTT
.	TRBV14	15	TRBJ2-3	.	CASSQVQGHPDTQYF	TGTGCCAGCAGCCAAGTGCAGGGCCACCCAGATACGCAGTATTTT
TRBD1	TRBV28	17	TRBJ1-4	.	CASSPVGQGEYNEKLFF	TGTGCCAGCAGTCCCGTTGGACAGGGCGAATATAATGAAAAACTGTTTTTT
.	TRBV20-1	15	TRBJ2-4	once	CSASGGFGSKNIQYF	TGCAGTGCTAGTGGAGGGTTCGGATCCAAAAACATTCAGTACTTC
TRBD1	TRBV28	14	TRBJ1-5	.	CASSPRTGDQPQHF	TGTGCCAGCAGTCCCCGGACAGGGGATCAGCCCCAGCATTTT
.	TRBV5-1	14	TRBJ2-3	.	CASSPGTSTDTQYF	TGCGCCAGCAGCCCAGGGACTAGCACAGATACGCAGTATTTT
.	TRBV10-3	14	TRBJ1-2	.	CAISEPENYYGYTF	TGTGCCATCAGTGAGCCGGAAAATTACTATGGCTACACCTTC
TRBD1	TRBV18	16	TRBJ1-1	once	CASSAESDRANTEAFF	TGTGCCAGCTCGGCAGAGAGCGACAGGGCGAACACTGAAGCTTTCTTT
.	TRBV5-1	15	TRBJ2-1	.	CASSLVQQLVDEQFF	TGCGCCAGCAGCTTGGTACAGCAGCTCGTCGATGAGCAGTTCTTC
.	TRBV3-1/TRBV3-2	15	TRBJ1-2	once	CASSPSGRAAYGYTF	TGTGCCAGCAGCCCCTCAGGCAGGGCTGCCTATGGCTACACCTTC
.	TRBV12-5	17	TRBJ2-3	.	CASGLAWGRGETDTQYF	TGTGCTAGTGGTTTGGCTTGGGGAAGGGGAGAGACAGATACGCAGTATTTT
TRBD1	TRBV19	14	TRBJ2-7	.	CASSMGQGPYEQYF	TGTGCCAGTAGTATGGGACAGGGCCCCTACGAGCAGTACTTC
.	TRBV2	11	TRBJ1-4	.	CASSPYEKLFF	TGTGCCAGCAGTCCATATGAAAAACTGTTTTTT
.	TRBV7-2	16	TRBJ2-4	.	CASSLDSPLRVNIQYF	TGTGCCAGCAGCTTAGACAGTCCCCTAAGGGTAAACATTCAGTACTTC
TRBD1	TRBV19	16	TRBJ1-6	.	CASSIPSGQGFSPLHF	TGTGCCAGTAGTATTCCTTCCGGACAGGGGTTTTCACCCCTCCACTTT
TRBD1	TRBV2	16	TRBJ2-1	.	CASTGLTGDFHNEQFF	TGTGCCAGCACCGGTTTGACAGGGGATTTCCACAATGAGCAGTTCTTC
.	TRBV6-4	13	TRBJ1-1	.	CASSPEDGLGAFF	TGTGCCAGCAGTCCGGAGGATGGCCTTGGGGCTTTCTTT
.	TRBV4-2	17	TRBJ1-4	.	CASSQDRQRREPEKLFF	TGTGCCAGCAGCCAAGATCGACAGAGACGAGAACCGGAAAAACTGTTTTTT
.	TRBV14	12	TRBJ1-2	few	CASSASRDGYTF	TGTGCCAGCAGCGCCAGCAGGGATGGCTACACCTTC
.	TRBV6-5	15	TRBJ1-1	.	CASRGWGHENTEAFF	TGTGCCAGCAGAGGCTGGGGACATGAAAACACTGAAGCTTTCTTT
.	TRBV30	14	TRBJ1-6	.	CAWSVWRGGSPLHF	TGTGCCTGGAGTGTATGGAGAGGCGGTTCACCCCTCCACTTT
.	TRBV4-3	16	TRBJ1-4	.	CASSQDRYRANEKLFF	TGCGCCAGCAGCCAAGATAGGTACAGGGCTAATGAAAAACTGTTTTTT
TRBD2	TRBV18	16	TRBJ2-7	once	CASSVLAGSPPNEQYF	TGTGCCAGCTCAGTTTTAGCGGGGAGCCCTCCTAACGAGCAGTACTTC
.	TRBV6-5	13	TRBJ2-5	.	CASSYAGQETQYF	TGTGCCAGCAGTTACGCAGGGCAAGAGACCCAGTACTTC
TRBD2	TRBV19	18	TRBJ2-3	.	CASSRLAGGLRDPDTQYF	TGTGCCAGTAGTCGCCTAGCGGGGGGGCTGAGGGACCCAGATACGCAGTATTTT
TRBD1	TRBV5-8	15	TRBJ1-1	.	CASSWGQPANTEAFF	TGTGCCAGCAGCTGGGGACAGCCGGCCAACACTGAAGCTTTCTTT
.	TRBV27	13	TRBJ1-2	.	CASSSWDGYGYTF	TGTGCCAGCAGTTCATGGGACGGCTATGGCTACACCTTC
.	TRBV5-1	14	TRBJ2-3	.	CASSLEATTDTQYF	TGCGCCAGCAGCTTGGAGGCTACCACAGATACGCAGTATTTT
.	TRBV7-8	13	TRBJ1-2	.	CASSSQGINGYTF	TGTGCCAGCAGCTCCCAGGGGATCAATGGCTACACCTTC
.	TRBV19	18	TRBJ1-6	.	CASSSPQGPFKSNSPLHF	TGTGCCAGTAGCTCCCCTCAGGGCCCCTTCAAGAGCAATTCACCCCTCCACTTT
TRBD1	TRBV6-5	15	TRBJ1-2	.	CASRRQGLGDYGYTF	TGTGCCAGCAGAAGACAGGGTCTCGGGGACTATGGCTACACCTTC
.	TRBV5-1	14	TRBJ1-5	.	CASSPGEQNQPQHF	TGCGCCAGCAGCCCCGGCGAACAGAATCAGCCCCAGCATTTT
.	TRBV20-1	11	TRBJ1-2	once	CSARDSRRQAF	TGCAGTGCTAGAGATAGTCGCCGACAGGCCTTC
.	TRBV18	13	TRBJ1-1	.	CASSPSGDTEAFF	TGTGCCAGCTCACCTTCTGGGGACACTGAAGCTTTCTTT
TRBD1	TRBV5-1	15	TRBJ1-5	.	CASSATGNSNQPQHF	TGCGCCAGCAGCGCGACAGGGAATAGCAATCAGCCCCAGCATTTT
.	TRBV19	15	TRBJ1-1	.	CASSIGQVRGTEAFF	TGTGCCAGTAGTATAGGTCAGGTAAGGGGCACTGAAGCTTTCTTT
.	TRBV18	12	TRBJ2-3	.	CASSISTDTQYF	TGTGCCAGCTCAATTAGCACAGATACGCAGTATTTT
TRBD1	TRBV10-3	15	TRBJ1-6	.	CAISEGQGNNSPLHF	TGTGCCATCAGTGAGGGACAGGGAAATAATTCACCCCTCCACTTT
TRBD1	TRBV27	18	TRBJ1-5	.	CASSAGTGGQASSQPQHF	TGTGCCAGCAGTGCCGGGACAGGGGGCCAGGCAAGTAGTCAGCCCCAGCATTTT
TRBD1	TRBV5-1	14	TRBJ1-6	.	CASSSGQGNSPLHF	TGCGCCAGCAGTTCGGGACAGGGGAATTCACCCCTCCACTTT
TRBD1	TRBV4-3	15	TRBJ1-6	.	CASSQGQGDNSPLHF	TGCGCCAGCAGCCAGGGACAGGGAGATAATTCACCCCTCCACTTT
.	TRBV19	12	TRBJ1-2	.	CASNTGTGGYTF	TGTGCCAGTAATACCGGGACGGGAGGCTACACCTTC
TRBD1	TRBV6-5	14	TRBJ1-1	.	CASSYLFGQVEAFF	TGTGCCAGCAGTTACCTTTTCGGACAGGTTGAAGCTTTCTTT
.	TRBV30	11	TRBJ1-3	.	CAWSKGGTIYF	TGTGCCTGGAGTAAGGGGGGCACCATATATTTT
.	TRBV3-1/TRBV3-2	14	TRBJ2-1	.	CASRKPGAYNEQFF	TGTGCCAGCAGAAAACCGGGGGCCTACAATGAGCAGTTCTTC